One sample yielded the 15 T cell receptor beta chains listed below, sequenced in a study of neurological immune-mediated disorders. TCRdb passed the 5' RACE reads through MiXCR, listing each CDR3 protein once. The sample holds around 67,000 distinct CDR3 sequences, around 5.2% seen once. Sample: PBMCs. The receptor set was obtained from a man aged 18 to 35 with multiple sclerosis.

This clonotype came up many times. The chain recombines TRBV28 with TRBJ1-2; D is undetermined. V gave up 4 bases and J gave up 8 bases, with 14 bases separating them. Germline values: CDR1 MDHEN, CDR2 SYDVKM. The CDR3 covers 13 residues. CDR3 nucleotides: TGTGCCAGCAGTTCCGACACCACGATGGGCTACACCTTC. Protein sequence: CASSSDTTMGYTF.

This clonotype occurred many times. In nucleotides, the CDR3 is TGCGCCAGCAGTCGACGGGCAGGAGGGGCCAACGTCCTGACTTTC. This encodes CASSRRAGGANVLTF. The rearrangement joins TRBV10-2 to TRBJ2-6; D unresolved. The germline CDR1 and CDR2 sequences are WSHSY and SAAADI. The CDR3 runs to 15 residues. The germline V and J ends were trimmed by 5 bases and 4 bases, with 12 bases remaining between them.

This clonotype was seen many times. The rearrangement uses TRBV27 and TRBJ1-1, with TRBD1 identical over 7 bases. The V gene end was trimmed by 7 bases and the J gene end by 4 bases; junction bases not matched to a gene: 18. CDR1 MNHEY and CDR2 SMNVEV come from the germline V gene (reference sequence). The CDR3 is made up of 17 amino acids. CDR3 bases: TGTGCCAGCACCCTAAGGGCAGGGGGAGGGTCTCGCACTGAAGCTTTCTTT. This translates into CASTLRAGGGSRTEAFF.

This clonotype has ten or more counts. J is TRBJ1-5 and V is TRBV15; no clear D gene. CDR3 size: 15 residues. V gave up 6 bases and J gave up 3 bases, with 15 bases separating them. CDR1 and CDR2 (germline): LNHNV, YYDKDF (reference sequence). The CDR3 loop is CATRIRTDINQPQHF. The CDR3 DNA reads TGTGCCACCAGGATTAGGACTGATATCAATCAGCCCCAGCATTTT. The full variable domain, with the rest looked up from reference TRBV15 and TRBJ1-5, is DAMVIQNPRYQVTQFGKPVTLSCSQTLNHNVMYWYQQKSSQAPKLLFHYYDKDFNNEADTPDNFQSRRPNTSFCFLDIRSPGLGDTAMYLCATRIRTDINQPQHFGDGTRLSIL.

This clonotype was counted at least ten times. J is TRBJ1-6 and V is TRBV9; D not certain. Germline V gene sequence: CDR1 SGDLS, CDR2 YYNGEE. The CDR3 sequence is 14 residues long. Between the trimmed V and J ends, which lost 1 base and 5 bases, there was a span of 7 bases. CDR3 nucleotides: TGTGCCAGCAGCGTAAGCCTGGATAATTCACCCCTCCACTTT. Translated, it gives CASSVSLDNSPLHF.

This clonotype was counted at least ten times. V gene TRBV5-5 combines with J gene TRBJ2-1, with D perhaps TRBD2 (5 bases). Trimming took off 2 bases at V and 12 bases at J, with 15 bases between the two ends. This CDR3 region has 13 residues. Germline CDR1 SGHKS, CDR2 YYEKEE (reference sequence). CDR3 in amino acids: CASSFAERGGQFF. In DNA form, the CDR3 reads TGTGCCAGCAGCTTTGCGGAGCGTGGAGGGCAGTTCTTC.

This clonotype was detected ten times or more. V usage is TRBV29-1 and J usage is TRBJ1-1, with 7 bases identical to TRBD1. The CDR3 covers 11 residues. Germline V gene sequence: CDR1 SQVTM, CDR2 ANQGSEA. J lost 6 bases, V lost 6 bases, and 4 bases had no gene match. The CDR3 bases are TGCAGCGTCGAGGGGGCGGCTGAAGCTTTCTTT. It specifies CSVEGAAEAFF.

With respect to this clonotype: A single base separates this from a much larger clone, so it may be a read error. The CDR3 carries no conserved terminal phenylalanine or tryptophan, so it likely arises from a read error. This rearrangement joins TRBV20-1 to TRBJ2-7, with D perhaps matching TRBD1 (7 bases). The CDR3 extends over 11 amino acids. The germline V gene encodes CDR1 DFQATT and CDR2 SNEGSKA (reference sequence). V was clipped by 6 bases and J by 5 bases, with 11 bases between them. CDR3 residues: CSAPGGNEQYL. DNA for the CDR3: TGCAGTGCCCCAGGGGGGAACGAGCAGTACCTC.

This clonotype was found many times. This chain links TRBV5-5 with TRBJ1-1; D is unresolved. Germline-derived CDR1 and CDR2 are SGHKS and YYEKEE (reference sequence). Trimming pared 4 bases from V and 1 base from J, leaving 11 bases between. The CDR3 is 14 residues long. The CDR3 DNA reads TGTGCCAGCAGCCCTAGGGTCACGAACACTGAAGCTTTCTTT. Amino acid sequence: CASSPRVTNTEAFF.

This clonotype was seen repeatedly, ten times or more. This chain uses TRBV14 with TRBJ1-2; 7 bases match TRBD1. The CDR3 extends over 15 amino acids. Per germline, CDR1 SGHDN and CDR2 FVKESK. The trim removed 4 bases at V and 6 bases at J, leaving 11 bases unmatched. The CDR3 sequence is CASSRLGGQRDGYTF. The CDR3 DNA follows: TGTGCCAGCAGCCGGCTAGGGGGACAGAGGGATGGCTACACCTTC.

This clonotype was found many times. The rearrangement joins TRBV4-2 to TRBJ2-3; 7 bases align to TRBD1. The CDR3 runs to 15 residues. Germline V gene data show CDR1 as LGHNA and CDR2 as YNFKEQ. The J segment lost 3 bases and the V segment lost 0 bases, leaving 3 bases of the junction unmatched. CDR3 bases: TGTGCCAGCAGCCAAGATAGACAGGGAACAGATACGCAGTATTTT. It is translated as CASSQDRQGTDTQYF.

In nucleotides, the CDR3 is TGTGCCAGTAGTAGACTAGCGGGAGCGGGTGAGCAGTTCTTC. This translates into CASSRLAGAGEQFF. The chain joins TRBV19 to TRBJ2-1, with 12 bases aligning to TRBD2. The CDR3 runs 14 residues. Germline lookup yields CDR1 LNHDA and CDR2 SQIVND (reference sequence). Losses at the gene ends were 4 bases for V and 9 bases for J; bases not matched to a gene: 4.

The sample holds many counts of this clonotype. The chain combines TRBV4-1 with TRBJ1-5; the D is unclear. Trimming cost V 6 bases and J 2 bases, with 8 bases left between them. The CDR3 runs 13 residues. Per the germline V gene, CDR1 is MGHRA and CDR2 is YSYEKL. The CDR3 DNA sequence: TGCGCCAGCAGTTTGACGGGCAATCAGCCCCAGCATTTT. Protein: CASSLTGNQPQHF.

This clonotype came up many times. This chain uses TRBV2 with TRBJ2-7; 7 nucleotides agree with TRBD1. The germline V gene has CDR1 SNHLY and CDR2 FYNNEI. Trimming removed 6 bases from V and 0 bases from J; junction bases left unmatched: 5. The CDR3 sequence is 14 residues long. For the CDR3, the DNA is TGTGCCAGCAGGACCGACAGGGCCTCCTACGAGCAGTACTTC. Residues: CASRTDRASYEQYF.

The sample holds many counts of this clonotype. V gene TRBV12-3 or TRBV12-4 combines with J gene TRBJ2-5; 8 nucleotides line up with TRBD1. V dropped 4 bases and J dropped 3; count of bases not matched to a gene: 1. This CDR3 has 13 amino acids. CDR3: CASSYRGEETQYF. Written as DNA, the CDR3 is TGTGCCAGCAGTTACAGGGGGGAAGAGACCCAGTACTTC.